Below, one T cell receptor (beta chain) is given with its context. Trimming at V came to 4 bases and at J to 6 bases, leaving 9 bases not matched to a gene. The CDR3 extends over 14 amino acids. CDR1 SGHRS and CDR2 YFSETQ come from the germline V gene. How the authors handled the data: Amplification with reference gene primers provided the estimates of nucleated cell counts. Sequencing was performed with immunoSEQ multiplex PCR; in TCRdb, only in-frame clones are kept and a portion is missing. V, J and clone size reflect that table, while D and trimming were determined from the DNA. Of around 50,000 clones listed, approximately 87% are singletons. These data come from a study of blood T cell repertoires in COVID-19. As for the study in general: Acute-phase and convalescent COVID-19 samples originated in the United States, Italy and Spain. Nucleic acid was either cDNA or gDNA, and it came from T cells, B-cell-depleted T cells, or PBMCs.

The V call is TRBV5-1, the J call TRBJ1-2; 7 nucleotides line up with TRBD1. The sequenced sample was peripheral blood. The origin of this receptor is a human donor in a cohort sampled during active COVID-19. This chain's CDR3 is CASSLSDRRNGYTF. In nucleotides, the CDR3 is TGCGCCAGCAGCCTCTCGGACAGGAGGAATGGCTACACCTTC.